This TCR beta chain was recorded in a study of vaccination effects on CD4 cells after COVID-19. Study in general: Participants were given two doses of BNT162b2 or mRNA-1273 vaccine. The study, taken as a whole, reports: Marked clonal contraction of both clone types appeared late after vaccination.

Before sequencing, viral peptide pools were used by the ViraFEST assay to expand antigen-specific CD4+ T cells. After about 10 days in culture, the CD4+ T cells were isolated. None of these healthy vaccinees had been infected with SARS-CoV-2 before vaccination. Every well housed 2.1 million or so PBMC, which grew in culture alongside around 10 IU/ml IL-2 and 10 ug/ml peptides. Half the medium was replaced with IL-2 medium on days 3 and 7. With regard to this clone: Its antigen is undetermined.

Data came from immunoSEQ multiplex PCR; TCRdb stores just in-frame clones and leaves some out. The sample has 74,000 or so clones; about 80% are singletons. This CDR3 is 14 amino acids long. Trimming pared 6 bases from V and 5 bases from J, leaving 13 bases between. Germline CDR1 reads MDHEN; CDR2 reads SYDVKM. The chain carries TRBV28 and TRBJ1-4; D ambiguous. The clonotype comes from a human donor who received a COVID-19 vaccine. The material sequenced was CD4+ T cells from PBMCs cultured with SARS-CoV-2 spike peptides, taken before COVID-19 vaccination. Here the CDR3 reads CASSFRSGNEKLFF. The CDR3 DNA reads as TGTGCCAGCAGCTTCCGTTCGGGGAATGAAAAACTGTTTTTT.